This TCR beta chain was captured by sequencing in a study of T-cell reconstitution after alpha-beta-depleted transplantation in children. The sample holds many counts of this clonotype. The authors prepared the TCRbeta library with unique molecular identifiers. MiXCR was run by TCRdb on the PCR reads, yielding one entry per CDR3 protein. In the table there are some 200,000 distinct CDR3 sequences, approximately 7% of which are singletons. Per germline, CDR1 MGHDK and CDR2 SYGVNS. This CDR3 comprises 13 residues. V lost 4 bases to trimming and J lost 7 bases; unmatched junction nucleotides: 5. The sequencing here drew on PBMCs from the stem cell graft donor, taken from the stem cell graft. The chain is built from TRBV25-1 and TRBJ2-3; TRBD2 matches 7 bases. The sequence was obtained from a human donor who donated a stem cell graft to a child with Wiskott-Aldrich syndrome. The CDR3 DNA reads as TGTGCCAGCAGTGTTGCGGGAGTATATACGCAGTATTTT. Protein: CASSVAGVYTQYF.